One sample yielded the 20 T cell receptor beta chains listed below, sequenced in a study of blood T cell repertoires in COVID-19 (dated by TCRdb to the early 2020s). Libraries were prepared through the immunoSEQ multiplex PCR assay. TCRdb's version of the immuneACCESS table is confined to in-frame rearrangements and falls short of the full clone set. An unresolved V gene accounts for under half of the shortfall where checked; the remainder is of unknown origin. The sample table shows a few hundred thousand clones, and about nine tenths are seen once. The ten biggest clones cover 2.5% to 3.5% of the sample. The specimen sequenced was peripheral blood. Receptor source: a woman aged 25 to 45 with active or convalescent COVID-19.

The chain links TRBV6-6 to TRBJ2-7; possible D gene TRBD2, 7 bases. V dropped 4 bases and J dropped 2 bases, with 12 bases sitting between them. The CDR3 is 14 amino acids. Looked up from germline, CDR1 is MNHNY and CDR2 is SVGAGI (reference sequence). The CDR3 loop is CASSFEGGAYEQYF. The DNA for the CDR3 is TGTGCCAGCAGTTTTGAGGGGGGGGCCTACGAGCAGTACTTC.

The genes are TRBV5-6 and TRBJ2-5; 12 nucleotides align to TRBD1. There are 15 residues in the CDR3. Looked up from germline, CDR1 is SGHDT and CDR2 is YYEEEE. J gave up 4 bases and V 2 bases, and 3 bases lay outside the gene matches. CDR3 sequence reads: CASSFGTGGPETQYF. As DNA, the CDR3 is TGTGCCAGCAGCTTCGGGACAGGGGGCCCAGAGACCCAGTACTTC.

The chain uses TRBV5-6 and TRBJ2-3, with 15 bases fitting TRBD2. CDR1 and CDR2 from the germline V gene are SGHDT and YYEEEE. The CDR3 loop spans 16 amino acids. V trimming: 2 bases; J trimming: 5 bases; junction bases outside the gene matches: 3. The CDR3 reads CASSFWGLAGGDTQYF. The CDR3 region has the DNA TGTGCCAGCAGCTTTTGGGGACTAGCGGGGGGAGATACGCAGTATTTT.

This chain links TRBV4-3 with TRBJ1-5; TRBD1 might be the D (6 bases). This CDR3 comprises 13 residues. Trimming cost V 0 bases and J 11 bases, with 11 bases left between them. Germline CDR1 reads LGHNA; CDR2 reads YSLEER. In nucleotides, the CDR3 is TGCGCCAGCAGCCAAGAAAGGGGGGGGACCCAGCATTTT. As protein: CASSQERGGTQHF.

The chain's CDR3 is CASSPFAGGPYNEQFF. For the CDR3, the DNA is TGTGCCAGCAGCCCCTTCGCGGGGGGCCCCTACAATGAGCAGTTCTTC. The J gene is TRBJ2-1, the V gene TRBV7-2; 8 bases align to TRBD2. Germline V lookup: CDR1 SGHTA, CDR2 FQGNSA. The CDR3 has 16 residues. The V gene end was trimmed by 5 bases and the J gene end by 2 bases; junction bases not matched to a gene: 8. Using reference TRBV7-2 and TRBJ2-1 for the parts outside the CDR3, the full variable domain is GAGVSQSPSNKVTEKGKDVELRCDPISGHTALYWYRQSLGQGLEFLIYFQGNSAPDKSGLPSDRFSAERTGGSVSTLTIQRTQQEDSAVYLCASSPFAGGPYNEQFFGPGTRLTVL.

The chain joins TRBV7-9 to TRBJ1-1, with no clear D. Germline assignment: CDR1 SEHNR and CDR2 FQNEAQ (reference sequence). The V gene lost 2 bases and the J gene lost 7 bases, with 11 bases spanning the gap. This CDR3 region has 13 residues. CDR3 sequence reads: CASSLILNFEAFF. For the CDR3, the DNA is TGTGCCAGCAGCTTAATCCTTAACTTTGAAGCTTTCTTT.

V and J are TRBV5-1 and TRBJ1-1, with TRBD1 as a possible D gene (5 bases). The CDR3 is 15 residues long. With 4 bases removed from V and 7 bases from J, the gap between germline ends came to 20 bases. In germline, CDR1 is SGHRS, CDR2 YFSETQ. The CDR3: CASSPIIGGGGEAFF. The CDR3 DNA is TGCGCCAGCAGCCCGATCATCGGGGGGGGTGGTGAAGCTTTCTTT.

This clone came up once. CDR3 DNA: TGCGCCAGCAGCTTCCGGACAGGGCTGGAGACCCAGTACTTC. It is translated as CASSFRTGLETQYF. The chain carries TRBV5-1 and TRBJ2-5, with 8 positions matching TRBD1. CDR3 length equals 14 residues. J gave up 5 bases and V 2 bases, and 5 bases lay outside the gene matches. The V gene's germline CDR1 is SGHRS and CDR2 YFSETQ.

The V gene is TRBV4-1, the J gene TRBJ1-2, with 8 bases aligning to TRBD1. CDR1 is MGHRA, CDR2 YSYEKL, per germline. V trimming: 1 base; J trimming: 1 base; junction bases outside the gene matches: 2. This CDR3 comprises 15 residues. The CDR3 is CASSQGQGFNYGYTF. The CDR3 DNA follows: TGCGCCAGCAGCCAAGGACAGGGGTTTAACTATGGCTACACCTTC.

V is TRBV15 and J is TRBJ1-2; no reliable D call. The germline gives CDR1 LNHNV, CDR2 YYDKDF (reference sequence). Between the trimmed V and J ends, which lost 5 bases and 2 bases, there was a span of 9 bases. The CDR3 extends over 13 amino acids. The CDR3 loop is CATSDSGNYGYTF. CDR3 DNA: TGTGCCACCAGCGACTCGGGGAACTATGGCTACACCTTC.

The chain employs TRBV2 and TRBJ1-2; 9 bases are shared with TRBD1. V gave up 2 bases and J gave up 3 bases; unmatched junction bases: 13. This CDR3 has 18 amino acids. From germline, CDR1 is SNHLY and CDR2 FYNNEI. Written as DNA, the CDR3 is TGTGCCAGCAGTGAATCTGATGTTGGTGGACAGGGGTACTATGGCTACACCTTC. This sequence encodes CASSESDVGGQGYYGYTF. The full variable domain, rest sourced from reference TRBV2 and TRBJ1-2, is EPEVTQTPSHQVTQMGQEVILRCVPISNHLYFYWYRQILGQKVEFLVSFYNNEISEKSEIFDDQFSVERPDGSNFTLKIRSTKLEDSAMYFCASSESDVGGQGYYGYTFGSGTRLTVV.

The V and J genes are TRBV7-2 and TRBJ2-1; perhaps TRBD2 as D (5 bases). Looked up from germline, CDR1 is SGHTA and CDR2 is FQGNSA. The CDR3 is 11 residues long. The V gene lost 7 bases and the J gene lost 8 bases, with 9 bases spanning the gap. CDR3 amino acids: CASTKRHEQFF. The CDR3 bases are TGTGCCAGCACCAAGCGGCATGAGCAGTTCTTC.

The chain employs TRBV5-1 and TRBJ1-3; 7 bases line up with TRBD1. Germline V gives CDR1 SGHRS, CDR2 YFSETQ. This CDR3 has 16 amino acids. Trimming cost V 0 bases and J 4 bases; bases outside gene matches: 7. The CDR3: CASSLGDSLSGNTIYF. DNA of the CDR3: TGCGCCAGCAGCTTGGGGGACAGTTTATCCGGAAACACCATATATTTT.

V is TRBV5-1 and J is TRBJ1-1, with D possibly being TRBD1 (5 bases). V lost 3 bases, J lost 4 bases, and 13 bases lay in between. This CDR3 spans 14 amino acids. The V gene's germline CDR1 is SGHRS and CDR2 YFSETQ. The CDR3 DNA reads TGCGCCAGCAGCTCCTATCGGGGGAGCACTGAAGCTTTCTTT. It encodes CASSSYRGSTEAFF.

The chain is built from TRBV7-9 and TRBJ2-7, with 7 bases aligning to TRBD1. CDR1 is SEHNR and CDR2 is FQNEAQ in the germline V gene (reference sequence). Trimming cost V 5 bases and J 2 bases; bases outside gene matches: 6. The CDR3 is made up of 14 amino acids. The CDR3 DNA reads TGTGCCAGCAGCACCGACAGGGACCCCTACGAGCAGTACTTC. Its protein product is CASSTDRDPYEQYF.

The chain employs TRBV9 and TRBJ2-5, with a possible D match to TRBD2 (5 bases). The CDR3 runs to 14 residues. Germline CDR1 is SGDLS and CDR2 is YYNGEE. Trimming removed 3 bases at V and 3 bases at J, with 12 bases between. This CDR3 reads CASSANSVKETQYF. The CDR3 DNA is TGTGCCAGCAGCGCGAATAGCGTAAAAGAGACCCAGTACTTC.

This rearrangement joins TRBV9 to TRBJ1-2; no firm D call. Germline CDR1 reads SGDLS; CDR2 reads YYNGEE. The CDR3 extends over 16 amino acids. The V and J ends lost 0 bases and 8 bases respectively, with 20 bases between them. CDR3 bases: TGTGCCAGCAGCGTAGCTGGAGGGCCCGCAGTGAGGGGCTACACCTTC. Amino acids: CASSVAGGPAVRGYTF.

The rearrangement uses TRBV30 and TRBJ1-1; 8 bases are shared with TRBD1. V lost 0 bases, J lost 5 bases, and 5 bases stayed unmatched. This CDR3 spans 14 amino acids. The V gene's germline CDR1 is GTSNPN and CDR2 SVGIG (reference sequence). The CDR3 bases are TGTGCCTGGAGTGTACAGGGGGTAAATACTGAAGCTTTCTTT. It yields the protein CAWSVQGVNTEAFF.

This chain connects TRBV5-6 to TRBJ2-5; 10 bases match TRBD1. With V trimmed by 4 bases and J by 2 bases, 5 bases remained unmatched. Germline CDR1 reads SGHDT; CDR2 reads YYEEEE. The CDR3 is 15 residues long. The CDR3 DNA sequence: TGTGCCAGCAGCCGGGGGACAGGGGTACAAGAGACCCAGTACTTC. This translates into CASSRGTGVQETQYF.

This chain links TRBV5-1 with TRBJ1-4; possibly TRBD1 for D (5 bases). Germline loops: CDR1 SGHRS, CDR2 YFSETQ. CDR3 length equals 14 residues. V shed 0 bases and J shed 8 bases, with 11 bases lying between them. CDR3 DNA: TGCGCCAGCAGCTTGGGGCCGGGACTCGAAAAACTGTTTTTT. It encodes CASSLGPGLEKLFF.